These 6 T cell receptor beta chains came from one sample sequenced in a study of tissue T cells after allogeneic stem cell transplantation. Assay: immunoSEQ multiplex PCR; the TCRdb copy retains only in-frame clones and omits some. The top ten clones hold around 0.93% of a sample with about 20,000 clones, 55% to 75% of them seen once. The specimen sequenced was spleen. The origin of the receptors is a female BALB/c mouse in good health. MHC haplotype of the mouse line: H2-d.

This clone was seen a single time. Gene labels here are mouse ones. The sequenced fragment ends 1 residue before the CDR3 boundary, so the rest is inferred from the germline J gene. The chain carries TRBV13-2 and TRBJ1-4; TRBD1 aligns across 7 bases. V was pared by 3 bases and J by 3 bases, with 8 bases of the junction left unmatched. Germline-derived CDR1 and CDR2 are NNHNN and SYGAGS (reference sequence). The CDR3 loop spans 16 amino acids. This chain's CDR3 is CASGARQGGPNERLFF. CDR3 DNA, as far as it was read: TGTGCCAGCGGTGCCCGACAGGGAGGTCCCAACGAAAGATTATTT.

The table lists this clone with a few counts. Gene names are the mouse ones. The sequence runs out 1 residue before the end of the CDR3; the remainder is reconstructed from the germline J gene. The genes are TRBV19 and TRBJ1-4; 12 bases align to TRBD1. V gave up 4 bases and J gave up 7 bases; unmatched junction bases: 5. This CDR3 contains 15 residues. Looked up from germline, CDR1 is FNHDT and CDR2 is SITEND (reference sequence). The CDR3 bases that were read are TGTGCCAGCAGTCCGGGACAGGGGGCGACCGAAAGATTATTT. Translated, it gives CASSPGQGATERLF. The CDR3 in full is CASSPGQGATERLFF.

Of note for this clone: Germline and genes here are mouse. The read ends 1 residue early relative to the CDR3; the germline J gene fills the gap. The genes are TRBV3 and TRBJ2-1, with 13 bases matching TRBD2. Germline V gene data show CDR1 as SNHLY and CDR2 as FYNGKV (reference sequence). The ends lost 5 bases at V and 0 bases at J; junction bases unmatched: 4. The CDR3 length is 17 residues. The sequenced part of the CDR3 DNA is TGTGCCAGCAGCCCGGACTGGGGGGGCTATAACTATGCTGAGCAGTTC. It encodes CASSPDWGGYNYAEQF. The full CDR3 protein is CASSPDWGGYNYAEQFF.

Details on this clone: Gene names and germline refer to mouse. The sequence runs out 1 residue before the end of the CDR3; the remainder is reconstructed from the germline J gene. The rearrangement joins TRBV2 to TRBJ1-2; D remains ambiguous. The CDR3 is made up of 13 amino acids. V lost 3 bases and J 0 bases, leaving 5 bases between the germline ends. Germline V gene lookup returns CDR1 LGHNA and CDR2 YSYQKL. CDR3 DNA (partial): TGTGCCAGCAGCCAGACATCAAACTCCGACTACACC. Amino acids: CASSQTSNSDYT. The CDR3 as a whole reads CASSQTSNSDYTF.

A note on this clone: The genes and germline here are from mouse. The read stops 1 residue short of the end of the CDR3; the missing end is completed from the germline J gene. V and J are TRBV19 and TRBJ2-1; 7 bases map to TRBD2. Germline V gene sequence: CDR1 FNHDT, CDR2 SITEND (reference sequence). The J segment lost 1 base and the V segment lost 2 bases, leaving 0 bases of the junction unmatched. CDR3 size: 14 residues. The part of the CDR3 DNA that was read is TGTGCCAGCAGTATGGGGGGGAACTATGCTGAGCAGTTC. It specifies CASSMGGNYAEQF. The whole CDR3 sequence reads CASSMGGNYAEQFF.

As regards this clone: The genes are named according to mouse. The read ends 1 residue before the CDR3 terminus; that terminus is restored from the germline J gene. This chain uses TRBV29 with TRBJ2-1; 9 bases are a match to TRBD1. V lost 4 bases and J lost 5; bases outside the gene matches: 6. Germline CDR1 MSHET, CDR2 SYDVDS. CDR3 size: 15 residues. CDR3 DNA (partial): TGTGCTAGCAGTTGGGGACAGGGAGGGGATGCTGAGCAGTTC. Amino acids: CASSWGQGGDAEQF. The whole CDR3 sequence is CASSWGQGGDAEQFF.